The subject of this entry is one T cell receptor (beta chain). The CDR3 runs to 15 residues. Germline V gene sequence: CDR1 MNHEY, CDR2 SMNVEV (reference sequence). Deletions cut 7 bases from V and 5 bases from J, with 18 bases between. In the authors' methods: Reference gene primer amplification yielded estimated nucleated cell counts. Repertoires were generated with immunoSEQ multiplex PCR, while TCRdb's copy carries only in-frame clones and drops some. The V and J calls and clone size come from that table; D and trimming were worked out from the DNA. The sample consists of 150,000 to 200,000 clones, around nine tenths of them appearing once. This entry is derived from a study of blood T cell repertoires in COVID-19. Whole-study context: Acute-phase and convalescent COVID-19 samples originated in the United States, Italy and Spain. Sources were T cells, B-cell-depleted T cells, or PBMCs; the material itself was cDNA or gDNA.

The chain joins TRBV27 to TRBJ2-1; D might be TRBD2 (5 bases). Sequencing used peripheral blood. The receptor was isolated from a human donor in a cohort sampled during active COVID-19. As DNA, the CDR3 is TGTGCCAGCACTAAAGCCGGGAACCCTAACAATGAGCAGTTCTTC. Amino acids: CASTKAGNPNNEQFF.